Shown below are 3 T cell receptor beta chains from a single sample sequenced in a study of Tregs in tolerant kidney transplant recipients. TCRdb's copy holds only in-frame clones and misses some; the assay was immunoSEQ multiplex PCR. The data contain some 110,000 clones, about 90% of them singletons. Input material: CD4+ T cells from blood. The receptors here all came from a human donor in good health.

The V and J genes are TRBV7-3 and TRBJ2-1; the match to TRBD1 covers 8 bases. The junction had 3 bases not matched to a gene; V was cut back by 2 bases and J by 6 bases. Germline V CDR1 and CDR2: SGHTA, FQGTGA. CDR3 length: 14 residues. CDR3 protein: CASSLGQGGNEQFF. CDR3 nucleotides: TGTGCCAGCAGCTTAGGACAGGGTGGCAATGAGCAGTTCTTC.

The DNA for the CDR3 is TGTGCCAGCAGCTTAGGATCCCTAGGAGAGACCCAGTACTTC. As protein: CASSLGSLGETQYF. The chain is built from TRBV7-9 and TRBJ2-5, with D unclear. The CDR3 totals 14 residues. The V and J ends lost 1 base and 4 bases respectively, with 10 bases between them. Germline assignment: CDR1 SEHNR and CDR2 FQNEAQ (reference sequence).

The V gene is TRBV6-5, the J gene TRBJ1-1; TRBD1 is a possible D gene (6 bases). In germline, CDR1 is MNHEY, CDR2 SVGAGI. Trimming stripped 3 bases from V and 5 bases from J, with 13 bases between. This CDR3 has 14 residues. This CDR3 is CASSYRGTRTEAFF. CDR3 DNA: TGTGCCAGCAGTTATAGGGGGACGAGGACTGAAGCTTTCTTT.